Listed below are T cell receptor beta chains from one sample, sequenced in a study of monozygotic twins with inflammatory bowel disease. One entry per CDR3 protein, without DNA, is what TCRdb gives after re-calling the 5' RACE reads. This sample contains about 380,000 distinct CDR3 sequences. Sequenced material: blood. The receptor set was obtained from a human donor with ulcerative colitis or Crohn's disease, or a healthy co-twin of an affected twin (not recorded which). Each CDR3 is given with its conserved first and last residue. Each record gives: V gene, J gene, CDR3 protein.

TRBV20-1	TRBJ1-2	CSGPSSYGYTF
TRBV12-3/TRBV12-4	TRBJ2-7	CASSPGTAYGEQYF
TRBV3-1	TRBJ1-5	CASSPATSNQPQHF
TRBV7-2	TRBJ2-1	CASSLAKGQGNNEQFF
TRBV6-1	TRBJ2-5	CASRRRTGRETQYF
TRBV28	TRBJ2-3	CASRKRGSTDTQYF
TRBV1	TRBJ2-3	CTSSQEVLAGGQRTDTQYF
TRBV7-2	TRBJ2-3	CASRALVTDTQYF
TRBV19	TRBJ1-5	CASSGRGIAQPQHF
TRBV6-1	TRBJ1-2	CASSGRQLANYGYTF
TRBV7-9	TRBJ2-7	CASSFVGYEQYF
TRBV6-5	TRBJ2-7	CASSYSAGTIEQYF
TRBV9	TRBJ2-7	CASSVGPAASSYEQYF
TRBV24-1	TRBJ2-2	CATRGDPGELFF
TRBV30	TRBJ2-2	CAWVIRGLNTGELFF
TRBV6-5	TRBJ1-1	CASSTGANTEAFF
TRBV5-1	TRBJ1-1	CASSWDRLNTEAFF
TRBV7-2	TRBJ1-2	CASSLHRVGNYGYTF
TRBV15	TRBJ1-2	CATSRLGTFGHYGYTF
TRBV5-1	TRBJ2-5	CASSAQDRGGTQYF
TRBV24-1	TRBJ2-3	CATSTPGRTDTQYF
TRBV5-1	TRBJ1-6	CASSSEQGSGSPLHF
TRBV6-1	TRBJ2-2	CASSELWGTGELFF
TRBV6-5	TRBJ1-2	CAIRTGDGYGYTF
TRBV25-1	TRBJ2-6	CASTDTISGANVLTF
TRBV18	TRBJ2-7	CASSPRDGEGGYEQYF
TRBV4-1	TRBJ2-1	CASSQDGGSDNEQFF
TRBV4-3	TRBJ1-2	CASSPDRDYNYGYTF
TRBV4-3	TRBJ2-3	CASSPSPGLPSTDTQYF
TRBV5-1	TRBJ2-2	CASSWNRGDGGTGELFF
TRBV20-1	TRBJ1-6	CSAVIRGRANSPLHF
TRBV18	TRBJ2-3	CASSQLNTDTQYF
TRBV24-1	TRBJ1-5	CATSEHWNQPQHF
TRBV14	TRBJ2-5	CASSNLGQGPGETQYF
TRBV3-1	TRBJ2-2	CASSQVREFVWNTGELFF
TRBV7-2	TRBJ2-5	CASSRAGTRKETQYF
TRBV7-8	TRBJ1-2	CASSHPGTGHGYTF
TRBV4-3	TRBJ2-7	CASSQDRGESYEQYF
TRBV7-2	TRBJ2-3	CASKERVDTDTQYF
TRBV5-1	TRBJ2-7	CASNQDSHEQYF
TRBV15	TRBJ1-5	CATSREWQGARQPQHF
TRBV4-3	TRBJ1-2	CASSHQTGTNYGYTF
TRBV11-2	TRBJ2-1	CASSLLGGNNEQFF
TRBV20-1	TRBJ2-1	CSASLGAYNEQFF
TRBV7-2	TRBJ1-5	CASRKTGSSDQPQHF
TRBV12-3/TRBV12-4	TRBJ2-3	CASSETDTQYF